Presented here are 32 T cell receptor beta chains from one specimen sequenced in a study of T cell responses to AZD1222 COVID-19 vaccine. Here immunoSEQ multiplex PCR was the method, and the copy in TCRdb shows in-frame clones only, minus some. The table has some 73,000 clones, 89% seen once. Sample: peripheral blood, taken 28 days after the second AZD1222 dose. The receptor set was obtained from an adult who received the AZD1222 COVID-19 vaccine.

This clone came up once. The chain carries TRBV5-4 and TRBJ2-2, with TRBD2 identical over 7 bases. From germline, CDR1 is SGHNT and CDR2 YYREEE (reference sequence). V dropped 2 bases and J dropped 6; count of bases not matched to a gene: 7. The CDR3 loop spans 15 amino acids. The CDR3 reads CASSLAGPPAGELFF. The CDR3 nucleotides read TGTGCCAGCAGCTTAGCGGGACCCCCGGCCGGGGAGCTGTTTTTT.

The chain links TRBV30 to TRBJ1-2, with D possibly being TRBD1 (5 bases). Trimming cost V 1 base and J 5 bases, with 20 bases left between them. CDR1 is GTSNPN and CDR2 is SVGIG in the germline V gene (reference sequence). This CDR3 spans 16 amino acids. CDR3 in DNA: TGTGCCTGGAGTGAAACACGCCCTGGGACTCCATATGGCTACACCTTC. Its protein is CAWSETRPGTPYGYTF.

The genes are TRBV19 and TRBJ1-1; D is ambiguous. V lost 3 bases and J lost 0, with 5 bases in between. Germline CDR1 and CDR2: LNHDA and SQIVND (reference sequence). The CDR3 contains 13 residues. The CDR3 loop is CASSISVNTEAFF. CDR3 sequence (DNA): TGTGCCAGTAGTATTTCGGTGAACACTGAAGCTTTCTTT. Full variable domain (rest looked up from reference TRBV19 and TRBJ1-1): DGGITQSPKYLFRKEGQNVTLSCEQNLNHDAMYWYRQDPGQGLRLIYYSQIVNDFQKGDIAEGYSVSREKKESFPLTVTSAQKNPTAFYLCASSISVNTEAFFGQGTRLTVV.

The chain links TRBV3-1 (or the pseudogene TRBV3-2) to TRBJ1-2, with TRBD1 matching 7 bases. Per germline, CDR1 LGHDT and CDR2 YNNKEL (reference sequence). CDR3 length equals 16 residues. The trim removed 1 base at V and 5 bases at J, leaving 10 bases unmatched. The CDR3 DNA follows: TGTGCCAGCAGCCAAGGGTACTCAGGGGGTTTTTATGGCTACACCTTC. Encoded protein: CASSQGYSGGFYGYTF.

The chain has TRBV2 and TRBJ1-5; maybe TRBD1 (5 bases). V was shortened by 6 bases and J by 5 bases, with 8 bases between the two germline ends. From germline, CDR1 is SNHLY and CDR2 FYNNEI. The CDR3 sequence is 12 residues long. CDR3 DNA sequence: TGTGCCAGCAGCGGGGGGGATCAGCCCCAGCATTTT. It is translated as CASSGGDQPQHF.

This clone appeared once. The chain is built from TRBV6-5 and TRBJ2-7; unclear D gene. Germline V lookup: CDR1 MNHEY, CDR2 SVGAGI. The CDR3 length is 12 residues. V lost 7 bases and J 2 bases, leaving 9 bases between the germline ends. The CDR3 DNA sequence: TGTGCCAGCAAAATCGGCCCCTACGAGCAGTACGTC. Its protein product is CASKIGPYEQYV.

The chain uses TRBV4-3 and TRBJ2-3; D unclear. This CDR3 is 16 amino acids long. Germline CDR1 LGHNA, CDR2 YSLEER. Trimming cost V 0 bases and J 0 bases, with 10 bases left between them. This chain's CDR3 is CASSQDLGLSTDTQYF. CDR3 bases: TGCGCCAGCAGCCAAGATTTGGGCCTGAGCACAGATACGCAGTATTTT.

The chain combines TRBV4-2 with TRBJ2-1, with 10 bases identical to TRBD2. The CDR3 sequence is 16 residues long. V shed 1 base, J shed 2 bases, and the junction held 2 bases outside the gene matches. Per germline, CDR1 LGHNA and CDR2 YNFKEQ. The CDR3 spells CASSQGLAGAYNEQFF. The CDR3, as DNA: TGTGCCAGCAGCCAAGGGCTAGCGGGAGCCTACAATGAGCAGTTCTTC.

This clone was seen only once. The chain couples TRBV5-6 to TRBJ1-5; D unclear. Between the trimmed V and J ends, which lost 1 base and 2 bases, there was a span of 10 bases. The CDR3 runs to 15 residues. Germline values: CDR1 SGHDT, CDR2 YYEEEE. The CDR3 protein is CASSLYGDGNQPQHF. For the CDR3, the DNA is TGTGCCAGCAGCTTGTACGGTGATGGCAATCAGCCCCAGCATTTT.

The chain employs TRBV24-1 and TRBJ2-6; D is undetermined. The CDR3 length is 15 residues. Trimming stripped 9 bases from V and 2 bases from J, with 13 bases between. Germline CDR1 reads KGHDR; CDR2 reads SFDVKD. The CDR3 sequence: CATGHTIPGANVLTF. In DNA form, the CDR3 reads TGTGCCACCGGCCACACAATACCTGGGGCCAACGTCCTGACTTTC.

V usage is TRBV29-1 and J usage is TRBJ2-1, with TRBD2 identical over 10 bases. Germline lookup yields CDR1 SQVTM and CDR2 ANQGSEA. The ends lost 5 bases at V and 7 bases at J; junction bases unmatched: 11. The CDR3 is 15 amino acids. CDR3 DNA sequence: TGCAGCGTTCCTGACGGTAGCGGGGGGTGGAATGAGCAGTTCTTC. Its protein product is CSVPDGSGGWNEQFF.

For the CDR3, the DNA is TGTGCCAGCAGTCCTGGACAGGACAATGAGCAGTTCTTC. Translated: CASSPGQDNEQFF. The chain uses TRBV12-3 or TRBV12-4 and TRBJ2-1; 7 nucleotides align to TRBD1. V lost 5 bases and J lost 5; bases outside the gene matches: 3. The CDR3 is 13 amino acids.

The rearrangement joins TRBV6-5 to TRBJ2-2, with 9 positions matching TRBD1. The CDR3 extends over 14 amino acids. V dropped 6 bases and J dropped 5; count of bases not matched to a gene: 4. Germline CDR1 reads MNHEY; CDR2 reads SVGAGI. CDR3 in DNA: TGTGCCAGCAGGGGACAGGGTGGGACCGGGGAGCTGTTTTTT. This sequence encodes CASRGQGGTGELFF.

The V and J genes are TRBV6-6 and TRBJ2-1, with 8 bases aligning to TRBD1. The junction had 13 bases not matched to a gene; V was cut back by 6 bases and J by 9 bases. Per germline, CDR1 MNHNY and CDR2 SVGAGI (reference sequence). The CDR3 totals 15 residues. The CDR3 region has the DNA TGTGCCAGCAGCCCCCCCGGCAGGGGGCCGGGTGAGCAGTTCTTC. Encoded protein: CASSPPGRGPGEQFF.

The rearrangement uses TRBV5-1 and TRBJ1-4; possible D gene TRBD1, 5 bases. The CDR3 is 17 amino acids. Between the trimmed V and J ends, which lost 0 bases and 4 bases, there was a span of 16 bases. The V gene's germline CDR1 is SGHRS and CDR2 YFSETQ. The chain's CDR3 is CASSLGSTGGLNEKLFF. CDR3 bases: TGCGCCAGCAGCTTGGGGAGTACGGGGGGTCTTAATGAAAAACTGTTTTTT.

The rearrangement joins TRBV7-2 to TRBJ2-5; TRBD1 matches 11 bases. J lost 7 bases, V lost 6 bases, and 10 bases had no gene match. The CDR3 is made up of 15 amino acids. Germline CDR1 SGHTA, CDR2 FQGNSA. The CDR3 coding sequence is TGTGCCAGCAGACTACGGACAGGGGGCGGGGGGACCCAGTACTTC. Translation: CASRLRTGGGGTQYF.

J is TRBJ1-4 and V is TRBV28; 9 nucleotides agree with TRBD1. The CDR3 has 16 residues. J lost 8 bases, V lost 6 bases, and 13 bases had no gene match. Germline CDR1 is MDHEN and CDR2 is SYDVKM. CDR3 coding DNA: TGTGCCAGCAGCCAGATTCTACAGGGGGCGGGAGAAAAACTGTTTTTT. It translates to CASSQILQGAGEKLFF.

The gene calls are TRBV10-2 and TRBJ2-7, with D hard to call. The germline V gene encodes CDR1 WSHSY and CDR2 SAAADI. Trimming cost V 11 bases and J 2 bases, with 13 bases left between them. CDR3 length: 12 amino acids. In DNA form, the CDR3 reads TGCGCCTTGGTTGGCCGCCCCTACGAGCAGTACTTC. Protein: CALVGRPYEQYF.

The CDR3 region is CASSDPGQKAFF. As DNA, the CDR3 is TGTGCCAGCAGTGATCCGGGACAAAAAGCTTTCTTT. The rearrangement joins TRBV6-6 to TRBJ1-1, with D possibly matching TRBD1 (6 bases). Per germline, CDR1 MNHNY and CDR2 SVGAGI (reference sequence). V lost 5 bases, J lost 9 bases, and 13 bases lay in between. The CDR3 covers 12 residues.

The V gene is TRBV7-9, the J gene TRBJ2-1; D possibly corresponds to TRBD1 (6 bases). The CDR3 contains 17 residues. V was cut by 4 bases and J by 7 bases, with 23 bases left in between. CDR1 is SEHNR and CDR2 is FQNEAQ in the germline V gene (reference sequence). The DNA for the CDR3 is TGTGCCAGCAGCTCCACCTACAGGGTTATGCTCCGTAATGAGCAGTTCTTC. This translates into CASSSTYRVMLRNEQFF. The variable domain in full, completed from reference TRBV7-9 and TRBJ2-1, reads DTGVSQNPRHKITKRGQNVTFRCDPISEHNRLYWYRQTLGQGPEFLTYFQNEAQLEKSRLLSDRFSAERPKGSFSTLEIQRTEQGDSAMYLCASSSTYRVMLRNEQFFGPGTRLTVL.

This clone has only a few counts. J is TRBJ2-2 and V is TRBV9, with a tentative D call TRBD1 (6 bases). The CDR3 sequence is 15 residues long. Germline V gene lookup returns CDR1 SGDLS and CDR2 YYNGEE. V lost 2 bases and J 5 bases, leaving 13 bases between the germline ends. CDR3 DNA: TGTGCCAGCAGCGTGGGCTTGGGGACAACCGGGGAGCTGTTTTTT. This sequence encodes CASSVGLGTTGELFF.

This clone was recorded once. The rearrangement links TRBV12-3 or TRBV12-4 to TRBJ1-2; no clear D. This CDR3 has 11 amino acids. The germline V and J ends were trimmed by 4 bases and 7 bases, with 7 bases remaining between them. Here the CDR3 reads CASSSGVGYTF. The CDR3 coding sequence is TGTGCCAGCAGTTCCGGGGTTGGCTACACCTTC.

The chain employs TRBV3-1 (or the pseudogene TRBV3-2) and TRBJ2-7, with 15 bases that match TRBD2. Germline loops: CDR1 LGHDT, CDR2 YNNKEL (reference sequence). The CDR3 loop spans 15 amino acids. V was clipped by 1 base and J by 8 bases; unmatched bases: 3. In DNA, the CDR3 is TGTGCCAGCAGCCAAGCGGGACTAGCGGGAGGCAAGCAGTACGTC. The encoded protein is CASSQAGLAGGKQYV.

The chain recombines TRBV7-9 with TRBJ2-7, with D perhaps TRBD1 (5 bases). V was cut by 3 bases and J by 0 bases, with 9 bases left in between. The CDR3 has 14 residues. Germline CDR1 and CDR2: SEHNR and FQNEAQ (reference sequence). CDR3 region: CASSLDTFSYEQYF. The DNA for the CDR3 is TGTGCCAGCAGCTTGGACACGTTCTCCTACGAGCAGTACTTC.

CDR3 bases: TGTGCCAGCGGGACAGGGGGCTACGAGCAGTACTTC. This encodes CASGTGGYEQYF. The chain links TRBV12-3 or TRBV12-4 to TRBJ2-7, with 11 bases lining up with TRBD1. V was clipped by 8 bases and J by 3 bases; unmatched bases: 0. The CDR3 spans 12 residues.

The genes are TRBV7-3 and TRBJ2-7; 10 bases fit TRBD1. The CDR3 totals 14 residues. Losses at the gene ends were 5 bases for V and 2 bases for J; bases not matched to a gene: 3. Germline CDR1 reads SGHTA; CDR2 reads FQGTGA. The CDR3 DNA is TGTGCCAGCAGCGACGGGACAGGGGCCTACGAGCAGTACTTC. Its protein product is CASSDGTGAYEQYF.

The V and J genes are TRBV6-1 and TRBJ1-5; perhaps TRBD1 as D (5 bases). V lost 3 bases and J lost 6, with 21 bases in between. This CDR3 comprises 17 residues. Germline values: CDR1 MNHNS, CDR2 SASEGT. The CDR3 sequence is CASSETHRMTFFQPQHF. The DNA of the CDR3 is TGTGCCAGCAGTGAGACGCACAGGATGACTTTTTTTCAGCCCCAGCATTTT.

V usage is TRBV24-1 and J usage is TRBJ1-4; a weak D match, TRBD1 (5 bases). The CDR3 spans 15 residues. Germline loops: CDR1 KGHDR, CDR2 SFDVKD. V lost 3 bases and J lost 7, with 14 bases in between. CDR3 residues: CATSDPTWGSEKLFF. DNA for the CDR3: TGTGCCACCAGTGATCCTACATGGGGCAGTGAAAAACTGTTTTTT.

The chain joins TRBV2 to TRBJ1-1, with D hard to call. From germline, CDR1 is SNHLY and CDR2 FYNNEI. Trimming left V 4 bases short and J 4 bases short, with 4 bases between. The CDR3 has 11 amino acids. CDR3: CASSAATEAFF. In nucleotides, the CDR3 is TGTGCCAGCAGTGCGGCCACTGAAGCTTTCTTT.

This clone has a single count. The CDR3 spells CASSPELQTQYF. CDR3 nucleotides: TGTGCCAGCTCACCAGAACTCCAGACCCAGTACTTC. V usage is TRBV18 and J usage is TRBJ2-5; D not certain. The CDR3 totals 12 residues. V was clipped by 2 bases and J by 6 bases, with 7 bases between them. Germline-derived CDR1 and CDR2 are KGHSH and LQKENI.

V is TRBV4-3 and J is TRBJ1-3, with D unclear. V was clipped by 2 bases and J by 3 bases, with 20 bases between them. Germline V gives CDR1 LGHNA, CDR2 YSLEER. CDR3 size: 18 residues. The CDR3 DNA follows: TGCGCCAGCAGCCAAATGCGGACCAACGCAGCAATTGGAAACACCATATATTTT. Translated, it gives CASSQMRTNAAIGNTIYF.

V is TRBV19 and J is TRBJ2-3; tentative D call: TRBD2 (6 bases). Germline V gene data show CDR1 as LNHDA and CDR2 as SQIVND (reference sequence). This CDR3 has 15 residues. V was trimmed by 7 bases and J by 2 bases, leaving 16 bases between them. CDR3 bases: TGTGCCAGTACCCTGGTGTGGGACTTCACAGATACGCAGTATTTT. Translation: CASTLVWDFTDTQYF.